This T cell receptor (beta chain) was identified in a study of identical twins. The CDR3 extends over 16 amino acids. CDR1 SGHRS and CDR2 YFSETQ come from the germline V gene. V trimming: 4 bases; J trimming: 0 bases; junction bases outside the gene matches: 5. Study conclusions and caveats: Carriage of fewer insertions was seen in abundant cord blood beta clonotypes, whereas memory repertoires showed none. Models underestimated out-of-frame TCR alpha sharing in monozygotic twins. Partly confounded zero-insertion analyses could result from invariant MAIT and iNKT cells.

Via MiXCR, TCRdb re-called the 5' RACE reads, giving one row per CDR3 protein. The sample records 1,800,000 or so distinct CDR3 sequences, more than 30% being singletons. In regard to this clonotype: Its specificity is unknown.

The sequence was obtained from a newborn girl in good health. Sequenced input: cord blood. The chain has TRBV5-1 and TRBJ2-3, with 10 positions matching TRBD2. The CDR3: CASSTTTSGSTDTQYF. In nucleotides, the CDR3 is TGCGCCAGCAGCACAACGACTAGCGGGAGCACAGATACGCAGTATTTT.